This T cell receptor (beta chain) was profiled in a study of blood T cell repertoires in COVID-19 (TCRdb year 2020). In the study overall: Samples covering the acute and convalescent phases of COVID-19 were provided by collaborators in the United States, Italy and Spain. Where available, HLA class I and class II types were taken from metadata supplied by the sample provider and were not determined by assay-based typing. The prospective study material was composed of cDNA or gDNA derived from T cells, B-cell-depleted T cells, or PBMCs. Sample metadata almost always included a de-identified subject ID, COVID-19 status, age in years and sex. Samples were obtained from the ongoing ImmuneRACE study (first 160 participants) and from 1,254 subjects provided by 6 global collaborators. A freely available public database, intended as a resource for researchers studying the immune response to SARS-CoV-2, is where the repertoires were released. Deeply sampled blood TCRbeta repertoires from subjects exposed to, actively infected with, or recovered from COVID-19 were included in the dataset.

Spanning cysteine to phenylalanine, the CDR3 consists of 15 amino acids. The retained sequence is limited to the CDR3, 45 bases, with the frame set at the first base. V is shortened by 0 bases, J by 1 base, and the region joining them spans 7 bases. The germline V gene encodes CDR1 SGHRS and CDR2 YFSETQ. In the prospective study, participants were 18 to 89 years old, resided in 24 geographic areas of the United States, and were enrolled through a virtual design. To assign participants to cohorts, the prospective study relied on clinical history that participants themselves reported in a screening survey and a study questionnaire. A participant counted as exposed if, within 2 weeks of entering the study, that participant had been in contact with someone who had a PCR-confirmed or clinician-diagnosed COVID-19 case. In the prospective study, mobile phlebotomists collected whole blood, serum and a nasopharyngeal or oropharyngeal swab from each participant. Additional blood draws and questionnaires over an approximately two-month period could optionally be provided by prospective study participants. Blood samples from the prospective study were shipped frozen or at room temperature prior to DNA extraction.

What the work shows at the level of the full study, not this receptor alone: The quantity of clinical and demographic metadata differed by source and by participant and was supplied without curation.

Comment on this clone: There is no known antigen for this receptor. Within one base of it there is no much larger clone, and no base qualities were kept.

The immunoSEQ Assay, a bias-controlled multiplex PCR, was used to amplify TCRbeta CDR3 regions from genomic DNA. The authors processed their data as follows. Nucleated cell counts per sample were estimated from amplification of reference gene primers within the assay. To quantify the absolute abundance of each unique TCRbeta CDR3 rearrangement, sequence reads were collapsed and filtered. For each sample, productive Simpson clonality was calculated by taking the square root of Simpson's diversity index across productive rearrangements. The clones in this table, taken by TCRdb from immuneACCESS, are in-frame only. Not every clone is retained; where verified, under half of the shortfall comes from an unresolved V gene, and the cause of the rest is unknown. That table supplies the V and J calls and clone size; D and trimming were determined from the DNA. Within this sample are 200,000 to 250,000 clones, with 83% of them counted one time only. About 4.8% of the sample is taken by the ten largest.

The specimen was PBMCs or T cells enriched from blood (not recorded which). The sequence was obtained from a woman in her forties or fifties who had been exposed to COVID-19. The chain was built from TRBV5-1 and TRBJ2-2; the D gene is unclear. This receptor carries the CDR3 CASSLGTVNTGELFF. The nucleotide sequence is given as TGCGCCAGCAGCTTGGGCACAGTGAACACCGGGGAGCTGTTTTTT.